This entry is about one TCR beta chain. Sequencing used immunoSEQ multiplex PCR; TCRdb keeps in-frame clones, though not all of them. Among over 110,000 clones listed, around 86% were seen once. The sample belongs to a study of Ad26.COV2.S vaccination and SARS-CoV-2 variants. Trimming removed 4 bases from V and 7 bases from J, with 7 bases in between. CDR3 length equals 11 residues. Germline V gives CDR1 DFQATT, CDR2 SNEGSKA (reference sequence). This chain joins TRBV20-1 and TRBJ2-2, with D perhaps matching TRBD1 (5 bases). The source is a human donor who had recovered from COVID-19. The sample in question was peripheral blood, obtained after recovery from COVID-19. In nucleotides, the CDR3 is TGCAGTGCTAAGGGGAACGGGGAGCTGTTTTTT. It specifies CSAKGNGELFF.